What follows are 25 T cell receptor beta chains derived from one specimen sequenced in a study of T cells in Graves' hyperthyroidism and ophthalmopathy. TCR beta CDR3 regions were amplified from RNA. The TCR CDR3 first-round RT-PCR relied on the HTBI primer set. TCRdb recomputed calls from the multiplex PCR reads with MiXCR, one row per CDR3 protein. Here the sample spans 250,000 to 300,000 distinct CDR3 sequences, about 13% being singletons. Material: blood. These receptors were taken from a woman in her thirties or forties with Graves' hyperthyroidism.

This clonotype has a handful of counts. The rearrangement links TRBV4-2 to TRBJ2-7, with 7 bases matching TRBD2. Germline V gene sequence: CDR1 LGHNA, CDR2 YNFKEQ. CDR3 length: 16 amino acids. Losses at the gene ends were 3 bases for V and 0 bases for J; bases not matched to a gene: 8. This CDR3 reads CASSQGGGLSSYEQYF. The CDR3 DNA is TGTGCCAGCAGCCAGGGGGGGGGACTCAGCTCCTACGAGCAGTACTTC.

In this sample, this clonotype turned up many times. The rearrangement links TRBV6-1 to TRBJ1-2, with D unclear. Trimming cost V 0 bases and J 4 bases, with 6 bases left between them. Per the germline V gene, CDR1 is MNHNS and CDR2 is SASEGT. This CDR3 is built from 13 residues. This CDR3 reads CASSEAVFYGYTF. CDR3 nucleotides: TGTGCCAGCAGTGAAGCGGTATTCTATGGCTACACCTTC.

This clonotype was counted many times. This chain uses TRBV10-3 with TRBJ2-1; 15 bases align to TRBD2. In germline, CDR1 is ENHRY, CDR2 SYGVKD. V was pared by 8 bases and J by 9 bases, with 14 bases of the junction left unmatched. The CDR3 has 17 amino acids. CDR3 amino acids: CAIAVQGQGLAGGEQFF. CDR3 DNA: TGTGCCATCGCGGTACAAGGCCAGGGACTAGCGGGAGGTGAGCAGTTCTTC.

Ten or more counts support this clonotype. The J gene is TRBJ1-1, the V gene TRBV7-2; D is ambiguous. This CDR3 is built from 14 residues. The V end lost 1 base, the J end lost 1 base, and 7 bases lay between the germline ends. Germline CDR1 is SGHTA and CDR2 is FQGNSA. The CDR3: CASSLVVWNTEAFF. CDR3 DNA: TGTGCCAGCAGCTTAGTCGTGTGGAACACTGAAGCTTTCTTT.

This clonotype was found many times. J is TRBJ2-1 and V is TRBV6-1, with 10 positions matching TRBD1. Germline V gene data show CDR1 as MNHNS and CDR2 as SASEGT. V was pared by 5 bases and J by 2 bases, with 3 bases of the junction left unmatched. The CDR3 is 15 residues long. CDR3 DNA: TGTGCCAGCAGTTACGACAGGGGGCCCTACAATGAGCAGTTCTTC. Translating gives CASSYDRGPYNEQFF.

This clonotype appeared many times. The genes are TRBV20-1 and TRBJ1-1; TRBD1 is a possible D gene (6 bases). Between the trimmed V and J ends, which lost 5 bases and 6 bases, there was a span of 16 bases. Germline V gene data show CDR1 as DFQATT and CDR2 as SNEGSKA (reference sequence). The CDR3 runs 13 residues. DNA for the CDR3: TGCAGTGCTGAGACAGGCCCGAGGGCTGAAGCTTTCTTT. Translated: CSAETGPRAEAFF.

There are many counts of this clonotype. The chain recombines TRBV27 with TRBJ2-5; 7 nucleotides match TRBD2. Unmatched junction bases numbered 19, after V lost 8 bases and J lost 1 base. The CDR3 loop spans 18 amino acids. Germline V gene sequence: CDR1 MNHEY, CDR2 SMNVEV (reference sequence). The CDR3: CASRLSLTPGRGQETQYF. The CDR3 DNA follows: TGTGCCAGCCGACTATCCTTGACTCCGGGGAGGGGCCAAGAGACCCAGTACTTC.

Many counts were recorded for this clonotype. The V gene is TRBV20-1, the J gene TRBJ2-3, with D uncertain. V lost 3 bases and J lost 0, with 4 bases in between. The CDR3 contains 12 residues. Per germline, CDR1 DFQATT and CDR2 SNEGSKA (reference sequence). In DNA form, the CDR3 reads TGCAGTGCTAGGGGGAGCACAGATACGCAGTATTTT. Its protein product is CSARGSTDTQYF.

This clonotype was detected ten times or more. The chain couples TRBV12-3 or TRBV12-4 to TRBJ1-2; 7 bases align to TRBD1. This CDR3 spans 17 amino acids. The J segment lost 5 bases and the V segment lost 6 bases, leaving 18 bases of the junction unmatched. The CDR3 protein is CASSPNPRDSAKYGYTF. The DNA of the CDR3 is TGTGCCAGCAGCCCAAATCCCCGGGACAGCGCAAAGTATGGCTACACCTTC.

The table lists this clonotype with many counts. The chain joins TRBV7-9 to TRBJ1-1, with 7 bases fitting TRBD1. This CDR3 region has 15 residues. Germline V CDR1 and CDR2: SEHNR, FQNEAQ (reference sequence). The trim removed 3 bases at V and 3 bases at J, leaving 7 bases unmatched. The CDR3 is CASSLAQGSDTEAFF. CDR3 coding DNA: TGTGCCAGCAGCTTGGCACAGGGGAGCGACACTGAAGCTTTCTTT. Together with reference TRBV7-9 and TRBJ1-1, the CDR3 gives the full variable domain: DTGVSQNPRHKITKRGQNVTFRCDPISEHNRLYWYRQTLGQGPEFLTYFQNEAQLEKSRLLSDRFSAERPKGSFSTLEIQRTEQGDSAMYLCASSLAQGSDTEAFFGQGTRLTVV.

This clonotype was detected ten times or more. The V call is TRBV12-3 or TRBV12-4, the J call TRBJ2-1; 8 nucleotides line up with TRBD2. The CDR3 totals 15 residues. The J segment lost 13 bases and the V segment lost 4 bases, leaving 15 bases of the junction unmatched. CDR3 in amino acids: CASSSSGRTEGVQFF. CDR3 sequence (DNA): TGTGCCAGCAGTTCGAGCGGGAGAACAGAGGGGGTACAGTTCTTC.

This chain connects TRBV7-2 to TRBJ2-1; TRBD2 matches at 7 bases. In germline, CDR1 is SGHTA, CDR2 FQGNSA. CDR3 size: 17 residues. V lost 1 base to trimming and J lost 5 bases; unmatched junction nucleotides: 11. CDR3 in amino acids: CASSLVSGWGGNNEQFF. In DNA form, the CDR3 reads TGTGCCAGCAGCTTAGTCTCCGGGTGGGGGGGGAACAATGAGCAGTTCTTC.

Ten or more counts support this clonotype. The chain uses TRBV3-1 and TRBJ1-2; D remains ambiguous. With 0 bases removed from V and 3 bases from J, the gap between germline ends came to 11 bases. The germline V gene has CDR1 LGHDT and CDR2 YNNKEL (reference sequence). The CDR3 covers 15 residues. In nucleotides, the CDR3 is TGTGCCAGCAGCCAAGAAGCCCCAGCTGACTATGGCTACACCTTC. Translation: CASSQEAPADYGYTF.

The chain carries TRBV19 and TRBJ1-5; no clear D. The CDR3 totals 16 residues. V gave up 5 bases and J gave up 3 bases, with 17 bases separating them. Germline lookup yields CDR1 LNHDA and CDR2 SQIVND (reference sequence). CDR3 nucleotides: TGTGCCAGTAGTTCCTCGACGATCCGGACCAATCAGCCCCAGCATTTT. Its translation is CASSSSTIRTNQPQHF.

This clonotype appeared a few times. This CDR3 reads CASSYAPNQPQHF. CDR3 sequence (DNA): TGTGCCAGCAGTTACGCCCCCAATCAGCCCCAGCATTTT. The J gene is TRBJ1-5, the V gene TRBV6-5; D is uncertain. The CDR3 runs to 13 residues. Per the germline V gene, CDR1 is MNHEY and CDR2 is SVGAGI. Trimming left V 2 bases short and J 3 bases short, with 5 bases between.

This clonotype has a count of ten or more. This sequence joins TRBV28 and TRBJ2-7, with 13 nucleotides matching TRBD2. V lost 5 bases, J lost 5 bases, and 6 bases stayed unmatched. Per germline, CDR1 MDHEN and CDR2 SYDVKM. The CDR3 loop spans 15 amino acids. The CDR3, as DNA: TGTGCCAGCAGTCGGATGACTAGCGGGAGGAACGAGCAGTACTTC. Protein sequence: CASSRMTSGRNEQYF.

This clonotype was seen repeatedly, ten times or more. CDR3 loop: CASSVGRLNEQFF. For the CDR3, the DNA is TGTGCCAGCAGTGTGGGACGGCTCAATGAGCAGTTCTTC. This rearrangement joins TRBV6-1 to TRBJ2-1; D assignment may be TRBD1 or TRBD2 (5 bases each). The V and J ends lost 4 bases and 6 bases respectively, with 10 bases between them. This CDR3 is 13 amino acids long. In germline, CDR1 is MNHNS, CDR2 SASEGT.

In this sample, this clonotype turned up many times. The V gene is TRBV2, the J gene TRBJ2-2; 9 bases fit TRBD1. The CDR3 covers 13 residues. Trimming took 7 bases from V and 4 from J; bases not matched to a gene: 1. Germline lookup yields CDR1 SNHLY and CDR2 FYNNEI. CDR3 residues: CASTGQGTGELFF. As DNA, the CDR3 is TGTGCCAGCACGGGACAGGGCACCGGGGAGCTGTTTTTT. The complete variable domain, with remaining parts taken from reference TRBV2 and TRBJ2-2, reads EPEVTQTPSHQVTQMGQEVILRCVPISNHLYFYWYRQILGQKVEFLVSFYNNEISEKSEIFDDQFSVERPDGSNFTLKIRSTKLEDSAMYFCASTGQGTGELFFGEGSRLTVL.

This clonotype has a handful of counts. A read error may be the cause here, since a much bigger clone is one base away. It is likely a read error, because the conserved phenylalanine at the end of the CDR3 is missing. The CDR3 DNA reads as TGTGCCAGCAGGGTTACGGGTGGGGACTCTACCTACGAGCAGTACTCC. Protein product: CASRVTGGDSTYEQYS. V usage is TRBV6-1 and J usage is TRBJ2-7; a weak D match, TRBD2 (6 bases). CDR3 length equals 16 residues. V was clipped by 6 bases and J by 2 bases, with 20 bases between them. CDR1 and CDR2 (germline): MNHNS, SASEGT.

The chain employs TRBV10-2 and TRBJ1-2; a possible D gene is TRBD1 (6 bases). V dropped 5 bases and J dropped 4 bases, with 14 bases sitting between them. The CDR3 sequence is 14 residues long. Germline V gene lookup returns CDR1 WSHSY and CDR2 SAAADI. This CDR3 is CASSMARGTYGYTF. The CDR3 nucleotides are TGCGCCAGCAGTATGGCCAGGGGAACCTATGGCTACACCTTC.

This clonotype was recorded many times. The genes are TRBV29-1 and TRBJ2-7, with 12 bases matching TRBD2. CDR3 length: 15 amino acids. Per germline, CDR1 SQVTM and CDR2 ANQGSEA. V lost 2 bases to trimming and J lost 2 bases; unmatched junction nucleotides: 4. The CDR3 DNA reads as TGCAGCGTTGAACCCGGACTAGCGGGAACCTACGAGCAGTACTTC. It is translated as CSVEPGLAGTYEQYF.

Only one count was recorded for this clonotype. This chain connects TRBV5-1 to TRBJ2-5; D remains unclear. V shed 1 base and J shed 7 bases, with 11 bases lying between them. The CDR3 has 13 residues. The germline gives CDR1 SGHRS, CDR2 YFSETQ. The CDR3, as DNA: TGCGCCAGCAGCTTGAACTGGTTGGCGACCCAGTACTTC. Its protein product is CASSLNWLATQYF.

This clonotype occurred a few times. The chain carries TRBV3-1 and TRBJ2-1; 8 positions match TRBD2. The CDR3 spans 15 residues. Trimming at V came to 1 base and at J to 10 bases, leaving 9 bases not matched to a gene. CDR1 is LGHDT, CDR2 YNNKEL, per germline (reference sequence). CDR3 bases: TGTGCCAGCAGCCAAGTAACGGGAGGGGCTGGAGAGCAGTTCTTC. Translated, it gives CASSQVTGGAGEQFF.

At least ten counts were recorded for this clonotype. The CDR3 here is CSAVPDRDSRVTEAFF. The DNA of the CDR3 is TGCAGTGCTGTCCCTGATCGGGACAGCCGCGTCACTGAAGCTTTCTTT. The J gene is TRBJ1-1, the V gene TRBV20-1; 7 bases fit TRBD1. The CDR3 is made up of 16 amino acids. Per germline, CDR1 DFQATT and CDR2 SNEGSKA (reference sequence). After removal of 5 bases from V and 4 bases from J, the junction contained 16 bases not matched to a gene.

J is TRBJ1-2 and V is TRBV7-9, with D perhaps TRBD1 (6 bases). Per the germline V gene, CDR1 is SEHNR and CDR2 is FQNEAQ (reference sequence). With 7 bases removed from V and 6 bases from J, the gap between germline ends came to 21 bases. The CDR3 spans 15 residues. The CDR3, as DNA: TGTGCCAGCATCTACAATCGGGGGCGAAGGAATGGCTACACCTTC. Translating gives CASIYNRGRRNGYTF.